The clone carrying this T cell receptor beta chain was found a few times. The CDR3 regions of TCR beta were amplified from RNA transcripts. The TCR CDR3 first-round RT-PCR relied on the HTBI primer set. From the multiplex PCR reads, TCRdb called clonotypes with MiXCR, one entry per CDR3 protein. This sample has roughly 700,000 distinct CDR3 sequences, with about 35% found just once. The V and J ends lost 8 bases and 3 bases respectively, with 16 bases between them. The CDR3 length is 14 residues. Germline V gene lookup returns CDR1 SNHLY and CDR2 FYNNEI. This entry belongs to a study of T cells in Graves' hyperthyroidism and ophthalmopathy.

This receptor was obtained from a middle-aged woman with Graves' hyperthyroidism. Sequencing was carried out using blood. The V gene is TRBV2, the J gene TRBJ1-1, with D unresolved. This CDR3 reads CASSAMGRDTEAFF. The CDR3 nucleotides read TGTGCCAGCTCCGCGATGGGGAGGGACACTGAAGCTTTCTTT.